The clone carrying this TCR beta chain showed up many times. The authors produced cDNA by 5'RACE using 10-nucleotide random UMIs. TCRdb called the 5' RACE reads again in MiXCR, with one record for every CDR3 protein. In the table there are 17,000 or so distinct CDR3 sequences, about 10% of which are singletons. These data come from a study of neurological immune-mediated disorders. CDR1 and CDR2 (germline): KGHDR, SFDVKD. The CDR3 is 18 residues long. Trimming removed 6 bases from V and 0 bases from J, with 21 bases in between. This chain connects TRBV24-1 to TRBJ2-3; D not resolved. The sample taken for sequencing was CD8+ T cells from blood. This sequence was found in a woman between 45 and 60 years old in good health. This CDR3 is CATSTTPFSEASTDTQYF. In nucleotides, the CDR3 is TGTGCCACCAGTACAACACCCTTCTCTGAGGCCAGCACAGATACGCAGTATTTT.